This TCR beta chain was documented in a study of blood T cells in healthy people across ages. The authors ran a second PCR of 7 to 11 cycles using a sample-barcoded 5' primer and a J-beta primer mix. Each cDNA molecule was tagged by a template-switch adaptor that had 12 random nucleotides. TCRdb re-called the 5' RACE reads with MiXCR, one entry per CDR3 protein. This table has 800,000 to 950,000 distinct CDR3 sequences, around 34% appearing once. This CDR3 region has 16 residues. V shed 5 bases, J shed 2 bases, and the junction held 8 bases outside the gene matches. Germline CDR1 SGHVS, CDR2 FQNEAQ. This chain joins TRBV7-8 and TRBJ2-2, with TRBD2 matching 7 bases. The origin of this receptor is a man aged 18 to 30 in good health. The sequenced sample was blood. CDR3 sequence: CASSPRAGPNTGELFF. The CDR3 bases are TGTGCCAGCAGCCCAAGAGCGGGGCCCAACACCGGGGAGCTGTTTTTT.